The clone carrying this TCR beta chain was detected once. This entry is derived from a study of blood T cell repertoires in COVID-19. Study at large: Both acute and convalescent COVID-19 samples were obtained from the United States, Italy and Spain. Sources were T cells, B-cell-depleted T cells, or PBMCs; the material itself was cDNA or gDNA.

The repertoire was sequenced with immunoSEQ multiplex PCR; TCRdb's copy has only in-frame clones and lacks some. The sample lists around 150,000 clones; about 84% were seen once. Germline-derived CDR1 and CDR2 are MGHRA and YSYEKL. V was trimmed by 3 bases and J by 5 bases, leaving 13 bases between them. This CDR3 has 14 amino acids. This clonotype was obtained from a human donor in a cohort sampled during active COVID-19. V is TRBV4-1 and J is TRBJ1-1, with a weak D call TRBD1 (6 bases). The sample comprised peripheral blood. The CDR3 spells CASSQPNRVTEAFF. CDR3 coding DNA: TGCGCCAGCAGCCAGCCTAACAGGGTGACTGAAGCTTTCTTT.